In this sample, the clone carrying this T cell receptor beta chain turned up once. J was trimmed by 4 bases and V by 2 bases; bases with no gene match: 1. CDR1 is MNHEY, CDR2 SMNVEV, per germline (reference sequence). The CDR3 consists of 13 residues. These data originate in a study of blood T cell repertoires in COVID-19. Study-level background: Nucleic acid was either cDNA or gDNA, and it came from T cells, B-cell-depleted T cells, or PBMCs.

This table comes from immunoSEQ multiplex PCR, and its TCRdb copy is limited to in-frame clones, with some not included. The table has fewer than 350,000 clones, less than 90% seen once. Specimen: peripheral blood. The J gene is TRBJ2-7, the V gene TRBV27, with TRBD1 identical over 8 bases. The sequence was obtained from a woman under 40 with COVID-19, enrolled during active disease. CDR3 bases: TGTGCCAGCAGTTTACACAGGGGGTACGAGCAGTACTTC. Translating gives CASSLHRGYEQYF.